One TCR beta chain is described in this entry. No antigen is known for it. Per-base qualities were not stored, and no clone one base away is much larger. This sample is part of a study of shared clonotypes between healthy human individuals (dated by TCRdb to 2018 to 2020). Study-wide context: The cohort comprised two women and a few men aged 18 to 49 years. For each donor, CD4 naive and CD4 memory were each given three plates, CD8 naive was given two plates, and CD8 memory was given one plate. To increase sequencing depth and limit assay-specific biases, TCR repertoire library preparation and sequencing were carried out by different laboratories using diverse techniques. Per donor, leukapheresis produced somewhere between about 0.8 and 9 billion PBMCs. Blood TCR repertoires of about five healthy adults were deeply sequenced to estimate repertoire size and the extent of clonotype sharing between individuals. Results and caveats for the whole study, not just this receptor: Pairwise subsampling indicated that sequencing depth was expected to affect the degree of clonotype sharing among donors. Clonotypes shared by all four sorted-subset donors showed higher generation probabilities than non-shared clonotypes. Rarefaction of sorted-subset datasets indicated incomplete sequencing despite the large sequencing depth. Approximately 5% of naive CD4, around 4% of naive CD8, about 2.4% of memory CD4, and more than 0.35% of memory CD8 clonotypes were shared across several donors. Sampling was restricted to blood, and TCR repertoires in tissue are likely to differ from TCR repertoires in blood. Naive subsets generally had larger estimated clonotype richness than memory subsets did. Because the study included only a small number of donors, the genetic and exposure-history diversity represented was limited.

Using the deep immunoSEQ assay, TCR CDR3 regions were amplified from genomic DNA by multiplex PCR. Extracted genomic DNA from each cell subset was spread evenly across all wells of several immunoSEQ 96-well plates, with each plate serving as a replicate. For sorted subsets, around 200 ng genomic DNA, equal to 30,000 to 35,000 T cell genomes, was loaded into each replicate PCR. The purified libraries were quantified using a Qubit 3.0 fluorometer, sized with a Bioanalyzer 2100, and then quantified again using the KAPA Library Quantification kit. Each immunoSEQ 96-well plate was sequenced on its own single-read 150-cycle Illumina NextSeq 550 flow cell. For the original study's pipeline: Because the immunoSEQ output included only junctional sequences and no quality scores, the filtering could not be the same as the filtering used for full-length reads. To assign V/J genes and CDR3, sequences were annotated using PyIR, a Python wrapper for IgBLAST v1.9, with IMGT germline references. Reads were removed for weak V/J assignments (E-value above 1e-6), missing CDR3, stop codons, out-of-frame junctions, or ambiguous translated residues. V3J clonotypes were defined by identical inferred V gene, J gene, and CDR3 amino acid sequence. Percentage overlap between repertoires was calculated by dividing the number of shared unique clonotypes by the size of the smaller repertoire. Three approaches were used to assess repertoire richness: RTK rarefaction, the Chao1 estimator, and Recon v2.1 estimates of unobserved clonotypes. Generation probabilities were computed with OLGA for all TCRbeta clonotypes obtained by the gDNA method from a few donors. Not all clones reach the TCRdb copy of this immuneACCESS table, which keeps in-frame sequences only. Checked studies attribute under half of the gap to unresolved V genes and leave the rest unexplained. The V and J calls and clone size are taken from that table; D and trimming were inferred from the DNA. Across this sample there are approximately 640,000 clones, with less than 95% seen only once. The ten largest clones capture 34% of the sample.

The donors were healthy, HIV-negative adults with no recently reported acute infections or vaccinations. Every donor was a Caucasian adult living in Nashville, Tennessee, USA. CD8 memory samples were composed of magnetically selected CD45RO+ cells combined with CCR7-negative CD45RA+ effector memory (TemRA) cells. After blood collection by leukapheresis, PBMCs were isolated using Ficoll-Histopaque density gradient centrifugation and then cryopreserved in the vapor phase of liquid nitrogen. Analytical flow cytometry was used to check the purity and quantity of every magnetically sorted T cell population. Genomic DNA was isolated from every sorted fraction and measured by UV absorbance on a Nanodrop 2000c. The clonotype comes from a man aged 18 to 29 in good health. Some clones in this sample may be carry-over from other donors' samples. Specimen: memory CD8+ T cells from PBMCs. According to the study, the label for this sample's cell subset or site signals: CD45RO+ cells pooled with CCR7-negative TemRA cells.

The CDR3 reads as follows: CASSWLRGHHNEQFF. The DNA is TGTGCCAGCAGCTGGTTGCGTGGGCACCACAATGAGCAGTTCTTC. The chain is encoded by TRBV7-3 joined to TRBJ2-1, with the D gene not confidently named. Taken from the germline V gene, the CDR1 and CDR2 loops are SGHTA and FQGTGA. V loses 4 bases of germline sequence and J loses 5 bases, and the interval between the two ends is 15 bases. The CDR3, from cysteine to phenylalanine, totals 15 residues. Only the CDR3 region is kept as DNA, spanning 45 bases read in frame from base 1.